This is a list of T cell receptor beta chains from one sample in a study of STAT3 mutations in large granular lymphocyte leukemia. This table comes from immunoSEQ multiplex PCR, and its TCRdb copy is limited to in-frame clones, with some not included. The sample has about 19,000 clones, approximately 90% seen once. Sequenced: peripheral blood mononuclear cells. The receptors were sampled from a man in his 60s with T-cell large granular lymphocyte leukemia. Some clones in this sample may be carry-over from other donors' samples. Each CDR3 is given with its conserved first and last residue. Each record gives: clone size, V gene, J gene, D gene, CDR3 DNA, CDR3 protein. A D gene is named only where the DNA matches it firmly. Clone size appears in some rows only: once, few, many, or a class for an expanded clone.

size: NA
V: TRBV5-4
J: TRBJ1-1
D: TRBD1
DNA: TGTGCCAGCAGCTCGCAGGGGGCAATGAACACTGAAGCTTTCTTT
CDR3: CASSSQGAMNTEAFF

size: NA
V: TRBV30
J: TRBJ2-1
D: TRBD2
DNA: TGTGCCTGGAAAGGGACTAGCGGGTCTCGAATAAACAATGAGCAGTTCTTC
CDR3: CAWKGTSGSRINNEQFF

size: NA
V: TRBV6-5
J: TRBJ1-1
D: NA
DNA: TGTGCCAGCAGCGGTTTGACTGAAGCTTTCTTT
CDR3: CASSGLTEAFF

size: NA
V: TRBV6-5
J: TRBJ2-4
D: NA
DNA: TGTGCCAGCAGTTACTCGACCAGGGTTGACATTCAGTACTTC
CDR3: CASSYSTRVDIQYF

size: NA
V: TRBV2
J: TRBJ2-5
D: NA
DNA: TGTGCCAGCAGTGTTCAGGGCGAAGAGACCCAGTACTTC
CDR3: CASSVQGEETQYF

size: NA
V: TRBV11-3
J: TRBJ2-7
D: NA
DNA: TGTGCCAGCAGCTTAGATGGGTACGAGCAGTACTTC
CDR3: CASSLDGYEQYF

size: NA
V: TRBV18
J: TRBJ2-7
D: TRBD2
DNA: TGTGCCAGCTCACGAGACAGGGGAGGATTAGCGGGAGGAACCTACGAGCAGTACTTC
CDR3: CASSRDRGGLAGGTYEQYF

size: NA
V: TRBV5-4
J: TRBJ2-7
D: TRBD2
DNA: TGTGCCAGCAGCGGGGGACTAGCGGGAGTCACCTACGAGCAGTACTTC
CDR3: CASSGGLAGVTYEQYF

size: NA
V: TRBV20-1
J: TRBJ1-2
D: NA
DNA: TGCAGTGCTAGAGTCCCGTATGGCTACACCTTC
CDR3: CSARVPYGYTF

size: NA
V: TRBV28
J: TRBJ2-6
D: NA
DNA: TGTGCCAGCAGTTTGTTCACCTCTGGGGCCAACGTCCTGACTTTC
CDR3: CASSLFTSGANVLTF

size: NA
V: TRBV15
J: TRBJ2-3
D: NA
DNA: TGTGCCCCCATAAATACGCAGTATTTT
CDR3: CAPINTQYF

size: NA
V: TRBV18
J: TRBJ1-4
D: TRBD1
DNA: TGTGCCAGCACTACCGGGACAGGGGCTGAAAAACTGTTTTTT
CDR3: CASTTGTGAEKLFF

size: NA
V: TRBV6-1
J: TRBJ1-5
D: NA
DNA: TGTGCCAGCAGTGAAGCGGGCGGGTTATTTCAGCCCCAGCATTTT
CDR3: CASSEAGGLFQPQHF

size: once
V: TRBV2
J: TRBJ1-5
D: TRBD1
DNA: TGTGCCACCAACAGGGGGGCGGATCAGCCCCAGCATTTT
CDR3: CATNRGADQPQHF

size: NA
V: TRBV6-6
J: TRBJ2-3
D: TRBD1
DNA: TGTGCCAGCAGTTCCCTCGACAGGGGAGGCACAGATACGCAGTATTTT
CDR3: CASSSLDRGGTDTQYF

size: once
V: TRBV6-5
J: TRBJ1-5
D: TRBD1
DNA: TGTGCCAGCAGTTACGGACAGGGGGGCAATCAGCCCCAGCATTTT
CDR3: CASSYGQGGNQPQHF

size: once
V: TRBV15
J: TRBJ2-3
D: NA
DNA: TGTGCCACCAGCAGAGATGGACAGCCTCGGGATACGCAGTATTTT
CDR3: CATSRDGQPRDTQYF

size: NA
V: TRBV6-5
J: TRBJ2-5
D: NA
DNA: TGTGCCAGCAGTCCCCAGGTGGCTCAACGAAAGACCCAGTACTTC
CDR3: CASSPQVAQRKTQYF

size: NA
V: TRBV6-5
J: TRBJ2-3
D: NA
DNA: TGTGCCAGCAGAGAGGACGGCACAGATACGCAGTATTTT
CDR3: CASREDGTDTQYF

size: NA
V: TRBV5-4
J: TRBJ2-1
D: NA
DNA: TGTGCCAGCAGCCGCGGATCGGCCACTCCCCCCAGTGAGCAGTTCTTC
CDR3: CASSRGSATPPSEQFF

size: NA
V: TRBV5-1
J: TRBJ2-4
D: NA
DNA: TGCGCCAGCAGCGCCGAAAACATTCAGTACTTC
CDR3: CASSAENIQYF

size: NA
V: TRBV5-4
J: TRBJ2-2
D: NA
DNA: TGTGCCAGCAGCGAAGAGATCACCGGGGAGCTGTTTTTT
CDR3: CASSEEITGELFF

size: NA
V: TRBV30
J: TRBJ1-5
D: NA
DNA: TGTGCCTGGAGGGGGGGGAGCAATCAGCCCCAGCATTTT
CDR3: CAWRGGSNQPQHF

size: NA
V: TRBV7-8
J: TRBJ1-1
D: NA
DNA: TGTGCCAGCAGCTTAGAGGCGCGGTCCGTTATGAACACTGAAGCTTTCTTT
CDR3: CASSLEARSVMNTEAFF

size: NA
V: TRBV15
J: TRBJ2-1
D: TRBD2
DNA: TGTGCCACCAGCAGAGTGGCTAGCGGGAGCAATGAGCAGTTCTTC
CDR3: CATSRVASGSNEQFF

size: NA
V: TRBV6-6
J: TRBJ2-7
D: NA
DNA: TGTGCCAGCAGTCACACGCAGGAGCAGTACTTC
CDR3: CASSHTQEQYF

size: NA
V: TRBV4-2
J: TRBJ2-7
D: NA
DNA: TGTGCCAGCAGCCGGAACCTCGGCTACGAGCAGTACTTC
CDR3: CASSRNLGYEQYF

size: NA
V: TRBV7-9
J: TRBJ2-1
D: TRBD2
DNA: TGTGCCAGCAGCGACCGACTAGCGGGACACAATGAGCAGTTCTTC
CDR3: CASSDRLAGHNEQFF

size: NA
V: TRBV5-1
J: TRBJ2-5
D: TRBD1
DNA: TGCGCCAGCAGCTTGATCGGAGACAGGGCTGAAGAGACCCAGTACTTC
CDR3: CASSLIGDRAEETQYF

size: once
V: TRBV18
J: TRBJ2-1
D: TRBD2
DNA: TGTGCCAGCTCACCTCCTAGCGGGAGAGGGGTTGAGCAGTTCTTC
CDR3: CASSPPSGRGVEQFF

size: NA
V: TRBV27
J: TRBJ1-5
D: NA
DNA: TGTGCCAGCAGACTCGTCTGGGCTTCTAGCAATCAGCCCCAGCATTTT
CDR3: CASRLVWASSNQPQHF

size: NA
V: TRBV6-5
J: TRBJ2-5
D: NA
DNA: TGTGCCAGCTGGGATTTTGAGACCCAGTACTTC
CDR3: CASWDFETQYF

size: NA
V: TRBV7-2
J: TRBJ2-2
D: NA
DNA: TGTGCCAGCAGCTTAGTTAGGCCCACCGGGGAGCTGTTTTTT
CDR3: CASSLVRPTGELFF

size: NA
V: TRBV6-1
J: TRBJ2-4
D: NA
DNA: TGTGCCAGCATTCGAGGTGGTCAGGGTGGAAACATTCAGTACTTC
CDR3: CASIRGGQGGNIQYF

size: NA
V: TRBV7-3
J: TRBJ2-7
D: TRBD2
DNA: TGTGCCAGCAGCTCCGGACTAGCGGGAGGGTCGGGCCCCTACGAGCAGTACTTC
CDR3: CASSSGLAGGSGPYEQYF

size: NA
V: TRBV5-1
J: TRBJ1-3
D: NA
DNA: TGCGCCAGCAGCTTGTCCGGGGTCGATGGAAACACCATATATTTT
CDR3: CASSLSGVDGNTIYF

size: NA
V: TRBV18
J: TRBJ2-5
D: NA
DNA: TGTGCCAGCTCACACCGGGACACCACACAAGAGACCCAGTACTTC
CDR3: CASSHRDTTQETQYF